These 27 T cell receptor beta chains came from one sample sequenced in a study of OX40 agonist ivuxolimab in advanced cancers. This table comes from immunoSEQ multiplex PCR, and its TCRdb copy is limited to in-frame clones, with some not included. The sample includes around 80,000 clones, around 87% of them seen just once. The sequences come from CD4+ or CD8+ T cells sorted from blood, collected in a trial of the OX40 agonist ivuxolimab. The receptors stem from an adult with an advanced solid tumor such as melanoma, head and neck, liver or kidney cancer.

This clone was observed a few times. J is TRBJ1-2 and V is TRBV20-1; tentatively, D is TRBD1 (5 bases). The V gene lost 6 bases and the J gene lost 6 bases, with 11 bases spanning the gap. The length of the CDR3 is 11 residues. Germline V gene lookup returns CDR1 DFQATT and CDR2 SNEGSKA (reference sequence). The DNA of the CDR3 is TGCAGTGCCGGGGGAGACGATGGCTACACCTTC. It translates to CSAGGDDGYTF.

Regarding this clone: The same CDR3 also results from other DNA sequences found in this sample. The V gene is TRBV10-1, the J gene TRBJ1-3; D unresolved. Looked up from germline, CDR1 is WNHNN and CDR2 is SYGVQD (reference sequence). The germline V and J ends were trimmed by 0 bases and 2 bases, with 8 bases remaining between them. This CDR3 region has 15 residues. The CDR3 here is CASSESGSPGNTIYF. Written as DNA, the CDR3 is TGCGCCAGCAGTGAGTCAGGGAGCCCTGGAAACACCATATATTTT.

This sequence joins TRBV30 and TRBJ1-5, with 7 bases fitting TRBD1. J gave up 7 bases and V 0 bases, and 6 bases lay outside the gene matches. The V gene's germline CDR1 is GTSNPN and CDR2 SVGIG (reference sequence). CDR3 size: 14 residues. CDR3 protein: CAWSVRGAGQPQHF. The CDR3, as DNA: TGTGCCTGGAGTGTCAGGGGGGCCGGCCAGCCCCAGCATTTT. The entire variable domain, with the rest obtained from reference TRBV30 and TRBJ1-5, is as follows: SQTIHQWPATLVQPVGSPLSLECTVEGTSNPNLYWYRQAAGRGLQLLFYSVGIGQISSEVPQNLSASRPQDRQFILSSKKLLLSDSGFYLCAWSVRGAGQPQHFGDGTRLSIL.

Remarks on this clone: In the same sample, other DNA sequences code for this CDR3. The J gene is TRBJ1-5, the V gene TRBV18; 8 nucleotides line up with TRBD1. J gave up 6 bases and V 3 bases, and 7 bases lay outside the gene matches. CDR1 and CDR2 from the germline V gene are KGHSH and LQKENI. There are 15 residues in the CDR3. The CDR3 bases are TGTGCCAGCTCACCCGGACAGGGCGCGGTTCAGCCCCAGCATTTT. Its translation: CASSPGQGAVQPQHF.

This clone has a handful of counts. The rearrangement uses TRBV6-1 and TRBJ2-5; D remains ambiguous. The V gene lost 4 bases and the J gene lost 5 bases, with 17 bases spanning the gap. The germline gives CDR1 MNHNS, CDR2 SASEGT. This CDR3 is built from 15 residues. CDR3 protein: CASSGRAAGRETQYF. The CDR3 DNA reads as TGTGCCAGCAGTGGCCGGGCCGCCGGTAGGGAGACCCAGTACTTC.

V is TRBV5-4 and J is TRBJ2-1; 12 nucleotides agree with TRBD2. The germline V gene has CDR1 SGHNT and CDR2 YYREEE (reference sequence). J lost 4 bases, V lost 4 bases, and 6 bases had no gene match. This CDR3 region has 16 residues. CDR3 DNA: TGTGCCAGCAGCCCCCGACTAGCGGGAGAATACAATGAGCAGTTCTTC. Encoded protein: CASSPRLAGEYNEQFF.

This chain links TRBV2 with TRBJ2-5, with 14 bases lining up with TRBD2. Germline lookup yields CDR1 SNHLY and CDR2 FYNNEI. V dropped 7 bases and J dropped 7; count of bases not matched to a gene: 11. The CDR3 totals 16 residues. The CDR3 sequence is CASTDRTSGGRGTQYF. The CDR3 coding sequence is TGTGCCAGCACCGACCGGACTAGCGGGGGGAGGGGGACCCAGTACTTC.

The J gene is TRBJ1-4, the V gene TRBV25-1, with 7 bases matching TRBD1. The germline V gene encodes CDR1 MGHDK and CDR2 SYGVNS. Trimming cost V 4 bases and J 3 bases; bases outside gene matches: 14. The CDR3 is made up of 18 amino acids. The CDR3 region has the DNA TGTGCCAGCAGTGGAATGGGAGTGAAGGGGGCTGCTAATGAAAAACTGTTTTTT. Translation gives CASSGMGVKGAANEKLFF.

The chain joins TRBV19 to TRBJ1-5, with a weak D call TRBD1 (5 bases). V was cut by 2 bases and J by 4 bases, with 12 bases left in between. Germline V CDR1 and CDR2: LNHDA, SQIVND (reference sequence). The CDR3 spans 15 residues. The CDR3 sequence: CASSIRRVVNQPQHF. In DNA form, the CDR3 reads TGTGCCAGTAGTATACGCAGGGTGGTAAATCAGCCCCAGCATTTT. Full variable domain (outside the CDR3, taken from reference TRBV19 and TRBJ1-5): DGGITQSPKYLFRKEGQNVTLSCEQNLNHDAMYWYRQDPGQGLRLIYYSQIVNDFQKGDIAEGYSVSREKKESFPLTVTSAQKNPTAFYLCASSIRRVVNQPQHFGDGTRLSIL.

CDR3 sequence: CASSTGTGQPQHF. In nucleotides, the CDR3 is TGTGCCAGCAGTACAGGGACGGGTCAGCCCCAGCATTTT. The chain has TRBV27 and TRBJ1-5; the D gene is possibly TRBD1 (6 bases). V was cut by 5 bases and J by 6 bases, with 11 bases left in between. The CDR3 totals 13 residues. The germline V gene has CDR1 MNHEY and CDR2 SMNVEV (reference sequence).

The chain is built from TRBV6-5 and TRBJ2-7, with 9 bases fitting TRBD1. The CDR3 runs 13 residues. V trimming: 4 bases; J trimming: 9 bases; junction bases outside the gene matches: 7. In germline, CDR1 is MNHEY, CDR2 SVGAGI. The CDR3 here is CASSLPGQGGQYF. In DNA, the CDR3 is TGTGCCAGCAGTTTGCCGGGACAGGGAGGGCAGTACTTC.

This chain uses TRBV6-5 with TRBJ2-7; 8 nucleotides line up with TRBD2. The CDR3 consists of 14 residues. Germline values: CDR1 MNHEY, CDR2 SVGAGI. V lost 4 bases to trimming and J lost 2 bases; unmatched junction nucleotides: 4. The CDR3 spells CASSSTSVTYEQYF. The CDR3 nucleotides read TGTGCCAGCAGTTCGACTAGCGTAACCTACGAGCAGTACTTC.

The gene calls are TRBV4-2 and TRBJ1-1; 7 positions agree with TRBD1. CDR3 length: 17 amino acids. The ends lost 1 base at V and 5 bases at J; junction bases unmatched: 13. The germline CDR1 and CDR2 sequences are LGHNA and YNFKEQ. The chain's CDR3 is CASSQGQTLGGGTEAFF. CDR3 in DNA: TGTGCCAGCAGCCAAGGGCAAACATTAGGGGGCGGGACTGAAGCTTTCTTT.

In the case of this clone: This specimen includes other DNA sequences encoding the same CDR3. The genes are TRBV6-1 and TRBJ2-7; D not certain. CDR3 length: 13 residues. V shed 4 bases and J shed 1 base, with 8 bases lying between them. From germline, CDR1 is MNHNS and CDR2 SASEGT. The CDR3 loop is CASSARGSYEQYF. As DNA, the CDR3 is TGTGCCAGCAGTGCCAGAGGTTCCTACGAGCAGTACTTC.

This chain connects TRBV7-9 to TRBJ2-3; 9 bases line up with TRBD2. Germline CDR1 reads SEHNR; CDR2 reads FQNEAQ (reference sequence). The CDR3 is 16 residues long. V gave up 5 bases and J gave up 3 bases; unmatched junction bases: 9. CDR3 DNA: TGTGCCAGCAGCCTGGGGGCTAGCGGGAAGACAGATACGCAGTATTTT. Its protein is CASSLGASGKTDTQYF.

CDR3 bases: TGTGCCAGCAGCCCCCCGAGCACGCGATACGAGCAGTACTTC. This codes for CASSPPSTRYEQYF. The genes are TRBV11-2 and TRBJ2-7; D is unclear. The V end was cut by 5 bases, the J end by 4 bases, with 15 bases between. The CDR3 totals 14 residues. Germline values: CDR1 SGHAT, CDR2 FQNNGV.

The V and J genes are TRBV5-5 and TRBJ1-5, with D possibly TRBD1 on 6 matching bases. In germline, CDR1 is SGHKS, CDR2 YYEKEE (reference sequence). The CDR3 extends over 15 amino acids. V was pared by 4 bases and J by 2 bases, with 13 bases between. The CDR3 loop reads CASSEQGGGNQPQHF. CDR3 coding DNA: TGTGCCAGCAGCGAACAGGGTGGGGGCAATCAGCCCCAGCATTTT.

This chain uses TRBV15 with TRBJ1-3, with 7 bases matching TRBD1. The germline V gene encodes CDR1 LNHNV and CDR2 YYDKDF (reference sequence). The CDR3 loop spans 13 amino acids. V gave up 9 bases and J gave up 2 bases; unmatched junction bases: 4. DNA of the CDR3: TGTGCCACGGGGACAGATGCTGGAAACACCATATATTTT. Its translation is CATGTDAGNTIYF.

The CDR3 reads CASSVPSGNTIYF. The DNA of the CDR3 is TGTGCCAGCAGCGTCCCCAGTGGAAACACCATATATTTT. The genes are TRBV9 and TRBJ1-3; D is unclear. The germline V gene encodes CDR1 SGDLS and CDR2 YYNGEE. This CDR3 spans 13 amino acids. The V gene lost 2 bases and the J gene lost 3 bases, with 6 bases spanning the gap. Full variable domain (missing parts from reference TRBV9 and TRBJ1-3): DSGVTQTPKHLITATGQRVTLRCSPRSGDLSVYWYQQSLDQGLQFLIQYYNGEERAKGNILERFSAQQFPDLHSELNLSSLELGDSALYFCASSVPSGNTIYFGEGSWLTVV.

The chain's CDR3 is CAISESISPGQDTQYF. The CDR3 DNA reads TGTGCCATCAGTGAGTCGATATCGCCAGGGCAGGATACGCAGTATTTT. The J gene is TRBJ2-3, the V gene TRBV10-3; TRBD1 is a possible D gene (5 bases). The CDR3 has 16 amino acids. Germline V gene lookup returns CDR1 ENHRY and CDR2 SYGVKD. Deletions cut 0 bases from V and 6 bases from J, with 16 bases between.

The V call is TRBV5-1, the J call TRBJ2-3; no reliable D call. In germline, CDR1 is SGHRS, CDR2 YFSETQ. CDR3 size: 16 residues. The V and J ends lost 1 base and 1 base respectively, with 13 bases between them. CDR3 residues: CASSLMARKGTDTQYF. The CDR3 DNA reads as TGCGCCAGCAGCTTGATGGCGAGAAAAGGCACAGATACGCAGTATTTT.

V and J are TRBV2 and TRBJ1-2; D call uncertain. Trimming removed 0 bases from V and 4 bases from J, with 6 bases in between. Germline values: CDR1 SNHLY, CDR2 FYNNEI. This CDR3 is 13 amino acids long. This CDR3 reads CASSEALAYGYTF. As DNA, the CDR3 is TGTGCCAGCAGTGAAGCGCTAGCCTATGGCTACACCTTC.

This clone was counted between two and nine times. V gene TRBV5-1 combines with J gene TRBJ1-1, with D maybe TRBD1 (6 bases). Trimming took 4 bases from V and 1 from J, leaving 17 bases between them. Per germline, CDR1 SGHRS and CDR2 YFSETQ. This CDR3 is built from 16 residues. In DNA, the CDR3 is TGCGCCAGCAGCCTGCAGGGGAGGGCCTCGAACACTGAAGCTTTCTTT. This translates into CASSLQGRASNTEAFF.

The V gene is TRBV6-4, the J gene TRBJ1-1; unclear D gene. V shed 7 bases and J shed 6 bases, with 9 bases lying between them. Germline loops: CDR1 MRHNA, CDR2 SNTAGT. The CDR3 sequence is 11 residues long. The CDR3 sequence: CASIHTAEAFF. CDR3 in DNA: TGTGCCAGCATCCACACAGCTGAAGCTTTCTTT.

This sequence joins TRBV15 and TRBJ1-1; D possibly corresponds to TRBD1 (5 bases). Per germline, CDR1 LNHNV and CDR2 YYDKDF (reference sequence). The V gene lost 1 base and the J gene lost 0 bases, with 9 bases spanning the gap. This CDR3 is built from 15 residues. The CDR3 sequence: CATSRGRDMNTEAFF. The CDR3 DNA sequence: TGTGCCACCAGCAGAGGCAGGGATATGAACACTGAAGCTTTCTTT. The full variable domain, completed using reference TRBV15 and TRBJ1-1, is DAMVIQNPRYQVTQFGKPVTLSCSQTLNHNVMYWYQQKSSQAPKLLFHYYDKDFNNEADTPDNFQSRRPNTSFCFLDIRSPGLGDTAMYLCATSRGRDMNTEAFFGQGTRLTVV.

The rearrangement uses TRBV7-2 and TRBJ2-5, with TRBD1 matching over 7 bases. The length of the CDR3 is 15 residues. Germline assignment: CDR1 SGHTA and CDR2 FQGNSA. J gave up 4 bases and V 2 bases, and 7 bases lay outside the gene matches. The CDR3 here is CASSLSRGRRETQYF. CDR3 DNA: TGTGCCAGCAGCTTATCTAGGGGGCGCAGAGAGACCCAGTACTTC.

This chain uses TRBV16 with TRBJ2-1; 12 bases line up with TRBD1. CDR3 size: 17 residues. The V gene end was trimmed by 2 bases and the J gene end by 8 bases; junction bases not matched to a gene: 10. Germline CDR1 is KGHSY and CDR2 is FQNENV. The CDR3 protein is CASSQLSPGQGAHEQFF. The DNA for the CDR3 is TGTGCCAGCAGCCAACTCTCGCCGGGACAGGGGGCCCATGAGCAGTTCTTC.